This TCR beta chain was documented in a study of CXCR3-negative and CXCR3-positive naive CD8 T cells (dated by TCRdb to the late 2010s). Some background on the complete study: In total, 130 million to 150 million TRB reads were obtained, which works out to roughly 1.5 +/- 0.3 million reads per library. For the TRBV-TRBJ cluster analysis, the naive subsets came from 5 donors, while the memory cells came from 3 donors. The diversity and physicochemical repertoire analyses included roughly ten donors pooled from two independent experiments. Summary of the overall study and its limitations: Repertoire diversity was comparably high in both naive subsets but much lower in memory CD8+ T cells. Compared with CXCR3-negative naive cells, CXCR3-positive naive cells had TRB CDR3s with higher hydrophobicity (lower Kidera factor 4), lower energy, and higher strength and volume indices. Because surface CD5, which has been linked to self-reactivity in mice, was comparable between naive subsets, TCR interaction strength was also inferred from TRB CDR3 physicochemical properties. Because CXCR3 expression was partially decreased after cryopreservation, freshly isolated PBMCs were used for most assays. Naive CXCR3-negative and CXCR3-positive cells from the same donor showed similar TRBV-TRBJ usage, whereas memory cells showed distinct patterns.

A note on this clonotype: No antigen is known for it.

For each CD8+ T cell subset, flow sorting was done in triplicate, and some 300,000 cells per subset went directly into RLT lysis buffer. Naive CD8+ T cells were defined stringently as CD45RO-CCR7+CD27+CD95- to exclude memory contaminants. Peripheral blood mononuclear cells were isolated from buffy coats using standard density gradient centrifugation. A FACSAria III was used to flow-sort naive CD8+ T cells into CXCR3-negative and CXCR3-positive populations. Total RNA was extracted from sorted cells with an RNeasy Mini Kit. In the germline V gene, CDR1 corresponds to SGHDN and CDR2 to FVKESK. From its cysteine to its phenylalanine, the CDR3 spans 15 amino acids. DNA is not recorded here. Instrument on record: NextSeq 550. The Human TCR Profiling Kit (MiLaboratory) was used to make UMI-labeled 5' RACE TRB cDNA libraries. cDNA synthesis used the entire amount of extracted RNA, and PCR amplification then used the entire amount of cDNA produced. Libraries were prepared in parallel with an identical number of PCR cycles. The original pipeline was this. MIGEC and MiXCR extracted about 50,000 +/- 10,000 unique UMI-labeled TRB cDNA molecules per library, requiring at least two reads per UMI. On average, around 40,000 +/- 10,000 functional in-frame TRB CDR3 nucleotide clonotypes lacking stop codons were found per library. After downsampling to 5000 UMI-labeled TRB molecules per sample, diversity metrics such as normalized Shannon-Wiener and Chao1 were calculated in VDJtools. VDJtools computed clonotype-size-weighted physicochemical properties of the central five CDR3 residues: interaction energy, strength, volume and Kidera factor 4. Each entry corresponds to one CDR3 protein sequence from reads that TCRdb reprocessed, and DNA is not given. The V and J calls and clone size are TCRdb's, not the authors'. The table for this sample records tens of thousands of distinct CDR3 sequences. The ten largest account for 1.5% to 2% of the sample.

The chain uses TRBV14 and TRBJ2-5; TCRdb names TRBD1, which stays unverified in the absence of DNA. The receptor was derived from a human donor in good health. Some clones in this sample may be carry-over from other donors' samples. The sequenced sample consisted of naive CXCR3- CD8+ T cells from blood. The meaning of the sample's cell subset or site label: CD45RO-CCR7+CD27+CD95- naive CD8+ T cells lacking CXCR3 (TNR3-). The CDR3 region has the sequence CASSQGVLSQETQYF.